The 2 T cell receptor beta chains presented below share a single source sample, sequenced in a study of cytomegalovirus exposure and HLA in healthy donors. Primers included in the PCR were 60 Vbeta and 13 Jbeta primers. Measured with immunoSEQ multiplex PCR; TCRdb has only the in-frame clones, and not every one. The data show more than 150,000 clones, with about four fifths seen just once and 1.5% held by the top ten. What was sequenced was PBMCs. The receptors here all came from a girl between 5 and 17 years old in good health and CMV-seropositive.

The chain couples TRBV5-1 to TRBJ2-7; 7 bases are shared with TRBD1. The V segment lost 3 bases and the J segment 7 bases; nucleotides outside the gene matches: 7. This CDR3 has 13 amino acids. CDR1 and CDR2 (germline): SGHRS, YFSETQ. As DNA, the CDR3 is TGCGCCAGCAGCTCAAAACAGGGGCGGGAGCAGTACTTC. It specifies CASSSKQGREQYF.

The chain carries TRBV6-1 and TRBJ1-5, with D possibly matching TRBD1 (5 bases). The V end was cut by 2 bases, the J end by 5 bases, with 13 bases between. This CDR3 is 15 amino acids long. Germline V gene sequence: CDR1 MNHNS, CDR2 SASEGT. CDR3 bases: TGTGCCAGCAGTGAAAAAACAAGGGGATATCAGCCCCAGCATTTT. This codes for CASSEKTRGYQPQHF.